Listed below are T cell receptor beta chains from one sample, sequenced in a study of T cells in Graves' hyperthyroidism and ophthalmopathy. TCRdb reprocessed the multiplex PCR reads with MiXCR, giving one entry per CDR3 protein. The repertoire holds about 420,000 distinct CDR3 sequences, approximately 14% seen once, with about 5% in the top ten. The specimen was blood. These receptors came from a woman aged 18-29 years with Graves' hyperthyroidism. CDR3s include the opening cysteine and the closing phenylalanine or tryptophan. The D gene is left open where the match is weak. The listing skips clone size in some rows; elsewhere it reads once, few, many or a size class.

>TRBJ2-2|TRBV11-3|-|many
CASSSTIAGNTGELFF
TGTGCCAGCAGCTCTACCATCGCGGGGAACACCGGGGAGCTGTTTTTT
>TRBJ2-3|TRBV6-1|-|-
CASSGSEGGASTDTQYF
TGTGCCAGCAGTGGATCGGAGGGGGGGGCTAGCACAGATACGCAGTATTTT
>TRBJ2-5|TRBV20-1|-|many
CSARGTWGTQYF
TGCAGTGCTAGAGGGACCTGGGGGACCCAGTACTTC
>TRBJ2-7|TRBV2|TRBD2|-
CATAFNGLASAEQYF
TGTGCCACCGCCTTTAATGGACTAGCTAGTGCCGAGCAGTACTTC
>TRBJ2-5|TRBV6-5|TRBD2|few
CASTTSGSSETQYF
TGTGCCAGCACAACTAGCGGGAGTTCAGAGACCCAGTACTTC
>TRBJ2-1|TRBV19|-|few
CASSISSGVIYNEQFF
TGTGCCAGTAGTATCTCGAGCGGAGTGATTTACAATGAGCAGTTCTTC
>TRBJ1-1|TRBV12-3/TRBV12-4|-|many
CASRQPPGKGSNTEAFF
TGTGCCAGCAGACAACCCCCAGGGAAGGGGTCGAACACTGAAGCTTTCTTT
>TRBJ2-5|TRBV20-1|TRBD2|-
CSARDNGRAAETQYF
TGCAGTGCTAGAGATAACGGGAGGGCCGCAGAGACCCAGTACTTC
>TRBJ2-1|TRBV15|TRBD2|many
CATSRDSGIYNEQFF
TGTGCCACCAGCAGAGATAGCGGGATCTACAATGAGCAGTTCTTC
>TRBJ2-7|TRBV10-3|TRBD2|few
CAISESRLAGGTGEQYF
TGTGCCATCAGTGAGTCCAGGCTAGCGGGAGGAACGGGAGAGCAGTACTTC
>TRBJ2-3|TRBV19|TRBD1|-
CASRGQGEGTQYF
TGTGCCAGTAGGGGACAGGGAGAGGGTACGCAGTATTTT
>TRBJ2-3|TRBV10-2|TRBD2|many
CASSGGGLVRGTDTQYF
TGCGCCAGCAGTGGGGGGGGACTAGTACGCGGCACAGATACGCAGTATTTT
>TRBJ1-2|TRBV30|-|-
CAWNRRSYGYTF
TGTGCCTGGAACCGGAGATCCTATGGCTACACCTTC
>TRBJ1-1|TRBV6-2/TRBV6-3|-|many
CASSSRGMGTEAFF
TGTGCCAGCAGTTCACGGGGTATGGGCACTGAAGCTTTCTTT
>TRBJ2-7|TRBV3-1|TRBD2|-
CASSQVSGGPYEQYF
TGTGCCAGCAGCCAAGTTAGCGGGGGACCCTACGAGCAGTACTTC
>TRBJ2-7|TRBV12-3/TRBV12-4|-|few
CASSPLAVLYEQYF
TGTGCCAGCAGCCCTCTCGCGGTCCTCTACGAGCAGTACTTC
>TRBJ2-7|TRBV5-4|-|-
CASSLNVAYEQYF
TGTGCCAGCAGCTTGAACGTGGCCTACGAGCAGTACTTC
>TRBJ2-3|TRBV7-2|-|many
CASSFRASPDTQYF
TGTGCCAGCAGCTTCCGGGCCTCACCAGATACGCAGTATTTT
>TRBJ1-5|TRBV19|-|-
CASSIIGQGYQPQHF
TGTGCCAGTAGTATTATCGGCCAGGGGTATCAGCCCCAGCATTTT
>TRBJ2-7|TRBV29-1|TRBD1|-
CSVETGLVHEQYF
TGCAGCGTAGAGACAGGGTTGGTCCACGAGCAGTACTTC
>TRBJ1-4|TRBV27|-|-
CASSFQGIEGEKLFF
TGTGCCAGCAGTTTCCAGGGGATTGAGGGTGAAAAACTGTTTTTT
>TRBJ2-1|TRBV19|TRBD1|-
CASSVGTGGEQFF
TGTGCCAGTAGTGTGGGGACAGGGGGCGAGCAGTTCTTC
>TRBJ1-2|TRBV5-5|-|many
CASSLSFGNYGYTF
TGTGCCAGCAGCTTGTCGTTCGGGAACTATGGCTACACCTTC
>TRBJ1-3|TRBV12-3/TRBV12-4|TRBD1|many
CASSPGQGESGNTIYF
TGTGCCAGCAGTCCAGGACAGGGTGAATCTGGAAACACCATATATTTT
>TRBJ2-5|TRBV5-4|-|many
CASSLDGSLGTQYF
TGTGCCAGCAGCTTGGATGGGTCTCTCGGGACCCAGTACTTC
>TRBJ2-7|TRBV15|-|many
CATSRVQSYEQYF
TGTGCCACCAGCAGAGTGCAGTCCTACGAGCAGTACTTC
>TRBJ2-5|TRBV10-3|TRBD2|many
CASRKHETGGGRLAGQETQYF
TGTGCCAGCAGAAAACACGAAACGGGGGGGGGCAGACTAGCGGGACAAGAGACCCAGTACTTC
>TRBJ2-5|TRBV7-9|TRBD2|many
CASSAIAGGGETQYF
TGTGCCAGCAGCGCAATAGCGGGAGGAGGAGAGACCCAGTACTTC